This T cell receptor beta chain was documented in a study of blood T cell repertoires in COVID-19 (TCRdb year 2020). General notes on the study: Samples from collaborators originated in the United States, Italy and Spain and spanned both the acute and convalescent phases of COVID-19. The prospective study material was composed of cDNA or gDNA derived from T cells, B-cell-depleted T cells, or PBMCs. Subjects who had been exposed to COVID-19, were actively infected with it, or had recovered from it provided the deeply sampled blood TCRbeta repertoires that made up the dataset. A freely available public database, intended as a resource for researchers studying the immune response to SARS-CoV-2, is where the repertoires were released. The samples were drawn from two sources: the first 160 participants of the ongoing ImmuneRACE study, and over 1,000 subjects contributed by 6 global collaborators. A de-identified subject ID, COVID-19 status, age in years and sex were almost always included in the sample metadata. Where available, HLA class I and class II types were taken from metadata supplied by the sample provider and were not determined by assay-based typing. The research as a whole found: The quantity of clinical and demographic metadata differed by source and by participant and was supplied without curation.

Comment on this clone: Its antigen target is currently unknown. No base-level quality is on record; no much larger clone is a single base apart.

Enrolling through a virtual design, the prospective study's participants ranged in age from roughly 18 to 95 years and lived across more than 20 United States geographic areas. Cohort assignment in the prospective study relied on participant-reported clinical history from a screening survey and a study questionnaire. Recovered participants in ImmuneRACE Cohort 3 were defined as having two consecutive negative NP/OP PCR tests, clearance from a healthcare professional, or resolution of symptoms. Mobile phlebotomists in the prospective study collected whole blood, serum and a nasopharyngeal or oropharyngeal swab from every participant. Participants in the prospective study had the option to provide additional blood draws and questionnaires over an approximately 2-month period. Before DNA extraction, blood samples from the prospective study were shipped at room temperature or frozen. From the cysteine through the phenylalanine, the CDR3 covers 14 amino acids. This entry keeps only the CDR3 DNA: 42 bases, framed from base 1. The germline V gene supplies CDR1 MNHEY and CDR2 SVGAGI. V and J lose 2 bases and 2 bases, and a span of 9 bases separates them.

TCRbeta CDR3 regions were amplified from genomic DNA using the immunoSEQ Assay, a bias-controlled multiplex PCR. Concerning the study's data processing: The number of nucleated cells in each sample was estimated by amplification of reference gene primers within the assay. To quantify the absolute abundance of each unique TCRbeta CDR3 rearrangement, sequence reads were collapsed and filtered. For each sample, productive Simpson clonality was calculated as the square root of Simpson's diversity index across productive rearrangements. TCRdb holds this immuneACCESS table with in-frame rearrangements only. Some clones are missing; in checked studies, unresolved V genes explain under half, and the rest has no known cause. V, J and clone size were drawn from that table, and D and trimming were deduced from the DNA. In all, the sample holds over 300,000 clones, and 80% to 90% of those were seen once. 2.2% of the sample is in the top ten clones.

The receptor was derived from a man younger than 40 who had recovered from COVID-19. Material for sequencing was PBMCs or T cells enriched from blood (not recorded which). The V and J genes are TRBV6-5 and TRBJ1-2; no D gene can be assigned with confidence. The encoded CDR3 is CASSYVGGNYGYTF. In nucleotides, the sequence is TGTGCCAGCAGTTACGTAGGCGGAAACTATGGCTACACCTTC.